This TCR beta chain was recorded in a study of identical twins. Germline CDR1 is LGHNA and CDR2 is YNFKEQ. Trimming removed 0 bases from V and 8 bases from J; junction bases left unmatched: 12. The CDR3 runs 17 residues. TCRdb processed the 5' RACE reads anew with MiXCR; each CDR3 protein has one entry. This sample has some 1,600,000 distinct CDR3 sequences; around 29% occur once, and the top ten carry about 0.27%. This TCR came from a newborn girl in good health. The material sequenced was cord blood. The J gene is TRBJ1-4, the V gene TRBV4-2, with 7 nucleotides matching TRBD1. In nucleotides, the CDR3 is TGTGCCAGCAGCCAAGATCTGGGAGGGGGCAGAGGGGAAAAACTGTTTTTT. Encoded protein: CASSQDLGGGRGEKLFF.